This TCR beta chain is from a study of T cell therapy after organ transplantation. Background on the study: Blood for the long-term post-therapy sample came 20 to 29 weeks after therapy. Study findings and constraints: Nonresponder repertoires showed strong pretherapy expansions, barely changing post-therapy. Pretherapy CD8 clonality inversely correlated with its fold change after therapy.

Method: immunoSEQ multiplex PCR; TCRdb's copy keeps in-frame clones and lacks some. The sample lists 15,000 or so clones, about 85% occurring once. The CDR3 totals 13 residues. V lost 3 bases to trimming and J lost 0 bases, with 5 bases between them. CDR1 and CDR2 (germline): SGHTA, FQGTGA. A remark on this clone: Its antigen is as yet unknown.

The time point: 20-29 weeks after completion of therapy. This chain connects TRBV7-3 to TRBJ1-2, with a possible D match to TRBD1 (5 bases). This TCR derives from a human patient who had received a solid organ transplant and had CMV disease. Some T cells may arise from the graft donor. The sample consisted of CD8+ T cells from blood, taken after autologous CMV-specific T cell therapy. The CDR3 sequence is CASSLTANYGYTF. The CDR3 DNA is TGTGCCAGCAGCTTGACAGCTAACTATGGCTACACCTTC.